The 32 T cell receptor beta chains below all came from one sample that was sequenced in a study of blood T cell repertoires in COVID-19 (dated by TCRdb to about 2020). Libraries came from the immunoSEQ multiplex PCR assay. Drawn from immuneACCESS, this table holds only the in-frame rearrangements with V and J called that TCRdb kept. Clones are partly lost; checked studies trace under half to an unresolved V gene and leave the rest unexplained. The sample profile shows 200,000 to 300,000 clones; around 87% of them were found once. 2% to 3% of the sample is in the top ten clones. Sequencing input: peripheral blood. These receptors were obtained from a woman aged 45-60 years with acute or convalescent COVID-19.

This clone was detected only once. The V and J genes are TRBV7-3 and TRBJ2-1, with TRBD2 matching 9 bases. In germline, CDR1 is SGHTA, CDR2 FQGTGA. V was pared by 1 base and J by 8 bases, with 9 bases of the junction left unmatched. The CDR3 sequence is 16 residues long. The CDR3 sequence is CASSLIAASGAHEQFF. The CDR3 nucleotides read TGTGCCAGCAGCTTAATAGCGGCTAGCGGGGCGCATGAGCAGTTCTTC.

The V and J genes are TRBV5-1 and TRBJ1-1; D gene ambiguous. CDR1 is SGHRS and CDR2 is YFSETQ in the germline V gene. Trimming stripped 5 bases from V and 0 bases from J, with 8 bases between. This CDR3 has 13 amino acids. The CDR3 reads CASRSVMNTEAFF. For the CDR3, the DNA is TGCGCCAGCAGATCTGTTATGAACACTGAAGCTTTCTTT.

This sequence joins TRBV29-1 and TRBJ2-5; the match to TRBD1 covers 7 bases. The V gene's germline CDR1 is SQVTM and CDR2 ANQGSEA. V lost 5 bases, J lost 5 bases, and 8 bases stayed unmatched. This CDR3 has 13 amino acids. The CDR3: CSVRWGQRETQYF. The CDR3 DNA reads TGCAGCGTTCGGTGGGGACAGCGGGAGACCCAGTACTTC.

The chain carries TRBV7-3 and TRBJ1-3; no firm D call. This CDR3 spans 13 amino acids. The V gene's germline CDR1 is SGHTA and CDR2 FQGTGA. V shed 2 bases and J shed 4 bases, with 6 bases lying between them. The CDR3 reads CASSLGGGNTIYF. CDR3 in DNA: TGTGCCAGCAGCTTAGGCGGAGGAAACACCATATATTTT.

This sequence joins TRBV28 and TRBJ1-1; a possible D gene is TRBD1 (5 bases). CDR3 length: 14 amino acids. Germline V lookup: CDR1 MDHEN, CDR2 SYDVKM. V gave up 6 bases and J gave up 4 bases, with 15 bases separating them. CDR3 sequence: CASSFSMGRTEAFF. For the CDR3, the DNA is TGTGCCAGCAGCTTTTCCATGGGGCGCACTGAAGCTTTCTTT. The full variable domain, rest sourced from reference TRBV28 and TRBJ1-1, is DVKVTQSSRYLVKRTGEKVFLECVQDMDHENMFWYRQDPGLGLRLIYFSYDVKMKEKGDIPEGYSVSREKKERFSLILESASTNQTSMYLCASSFSMGRTEAFFGQGTRLTVV.

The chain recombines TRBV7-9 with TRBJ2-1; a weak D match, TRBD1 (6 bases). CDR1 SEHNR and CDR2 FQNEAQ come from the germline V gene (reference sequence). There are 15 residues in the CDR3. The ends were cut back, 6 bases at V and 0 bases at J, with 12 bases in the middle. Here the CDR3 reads CASRATGSSYNEQFF. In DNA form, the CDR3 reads TGTGCCAGCAGGGCAACAGGGAGCTCCTACAATGAGCAGTTCTTC.

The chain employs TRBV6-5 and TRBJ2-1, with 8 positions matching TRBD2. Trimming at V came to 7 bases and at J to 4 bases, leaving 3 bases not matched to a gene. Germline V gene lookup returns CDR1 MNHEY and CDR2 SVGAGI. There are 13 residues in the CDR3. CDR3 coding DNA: TGTGCCAGCACCCCTAGCGGGTACAATGAGCAGTTCTTC. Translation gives CASTPSGYNEQFF.

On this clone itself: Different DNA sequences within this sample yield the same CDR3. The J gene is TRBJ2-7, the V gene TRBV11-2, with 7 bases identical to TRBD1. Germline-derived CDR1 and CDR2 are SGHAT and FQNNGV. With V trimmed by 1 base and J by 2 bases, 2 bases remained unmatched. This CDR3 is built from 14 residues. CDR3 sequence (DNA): TGTGCCAGCAGCTTAGCCCAGGGGGCCTACGAGCAGTACTTC. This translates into CASSLAQGAYEQYF.

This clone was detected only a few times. The CDR3 region has the DNA TGTGCCAGCAAATTGCGCACCGAGAACACTGAAGCTTTCTTT. This codes for CASKLRTENTEAFF. The chain recombines TRBV7-2 with TRBJ1-1; no clear D. Trimming shortened V by 7 bases and J by 1 base, and 13 bases separated the two germline ends. The CDR3 length is 14 residues. Germline CDR1 is SGHTA and CDR2 is FQGNSA.

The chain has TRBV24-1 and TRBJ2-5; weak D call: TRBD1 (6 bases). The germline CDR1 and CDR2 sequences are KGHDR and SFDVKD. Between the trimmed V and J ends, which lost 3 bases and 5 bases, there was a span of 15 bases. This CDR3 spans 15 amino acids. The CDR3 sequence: CATSDPQGSGETQYF. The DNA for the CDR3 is TGTGCCACCAGTGATCCTCAGGGGTCTGGGGAGACCCAGTACTTC.

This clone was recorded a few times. The CDR3 protein is CASSFLTAFSGYTF. CDR3 in DNA: TGTGCCAGCAGTTTTTTGACAGCTTTCTCTGGCTACACCTTC. The rearrangement links TRBV6-5 to TRBJ1-2; D may be TRBD1 (5 bases). Between the trimmed V and J ends, which lost 4 bases and 7 bases, there was a span of 16 bases. The V gene's germline CDR1 is MNHEY and CDR2 SVGAGI. The CDR3 is 14 residues long.

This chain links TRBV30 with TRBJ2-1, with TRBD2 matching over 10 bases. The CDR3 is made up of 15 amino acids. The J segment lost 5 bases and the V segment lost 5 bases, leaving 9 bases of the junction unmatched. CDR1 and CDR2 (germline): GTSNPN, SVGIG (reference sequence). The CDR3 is CAWYLPGLAHNEQFF. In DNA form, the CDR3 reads TGTGCCTGGTATCTCCCGGGACTAGCGCACAATGAGCAGTTCTTC.

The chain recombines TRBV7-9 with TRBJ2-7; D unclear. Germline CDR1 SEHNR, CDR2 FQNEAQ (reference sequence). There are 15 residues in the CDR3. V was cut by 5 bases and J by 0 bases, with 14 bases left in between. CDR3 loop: CASSAADIFSYEQYF. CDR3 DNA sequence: TGTGCCAGCAGCGCTGCCGACATTTTCTCCTACGAGCAGTACTTC.

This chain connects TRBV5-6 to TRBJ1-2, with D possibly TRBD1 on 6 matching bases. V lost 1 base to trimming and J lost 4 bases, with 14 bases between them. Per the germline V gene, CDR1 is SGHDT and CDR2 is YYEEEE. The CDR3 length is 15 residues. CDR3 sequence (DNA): TGTGCCAGCAGCTTGTATGGGGGCGACGGCTATGGCTACACCTTC. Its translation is CASSLYGGDGYGYTF.

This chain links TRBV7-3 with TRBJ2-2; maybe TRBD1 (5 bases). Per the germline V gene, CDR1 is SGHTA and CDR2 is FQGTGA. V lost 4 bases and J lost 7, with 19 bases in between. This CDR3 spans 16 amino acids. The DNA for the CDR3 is TGTGCCAGCAGCTCAAGTCCGACGGTAGGGGTCGGGGAGCTGTTTTTT. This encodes CASSSSPTVGVGELFF. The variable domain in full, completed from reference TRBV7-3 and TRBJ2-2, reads GAGVSQTPSNKVTEKGKYVELRCDPISGHTALYWYRQSLGQGPEFLIYFQGTGAADDSGLPNDRFFAVRPEGSVSTLKIQRTERGDSAVYLCASSSSPTVGVGELFFGEGSRLTVL.

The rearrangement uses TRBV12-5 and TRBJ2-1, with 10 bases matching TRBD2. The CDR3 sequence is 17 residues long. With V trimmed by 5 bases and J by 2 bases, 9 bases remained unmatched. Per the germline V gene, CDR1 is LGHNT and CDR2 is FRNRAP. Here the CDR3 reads CASGPNRLAGTYNEQFF. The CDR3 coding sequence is TGTGCTAGTGGTCCGAACCGACTAGCGGGCACCTACAATGAGCAGTTCTTC.

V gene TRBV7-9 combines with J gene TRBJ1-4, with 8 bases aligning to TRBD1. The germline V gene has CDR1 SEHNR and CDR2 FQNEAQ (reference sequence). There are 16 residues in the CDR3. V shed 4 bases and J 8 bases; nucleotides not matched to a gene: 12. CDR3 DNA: TGTGCCAGCAGCTCACGGATCAGGGGGCTTGGAGAAAAACTGTTTTTT. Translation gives CASSSRIRGLGEKLFF.

The CDR3 sequence is CASSHTRTSGRPHEQFF. CDR3 DNA sequence: TGTGCCAGCTCACACACACGGACTAGCGGGCGTCCGCATGAGCAGTTCTTC. The chain employs TRBV18 and TRBJ2-1; 11 nucleotides match TRBD2. The CDR3 runs 17 residues. V lost 4 bases to trimming and J lost 8 bases; unmatched junction nucleotides: 13. Per the germline V gene, CDR1 is KGHSH and CDR2 is LQKENI.

The CDR3 spells CASSSRGGRAYNEQFF. The CDR3 DNA reads TGTGCCAGCAGTTCCCGGGGCGGGAGGGCGTACAATGAGCAGTTCTTC. This sequence joins TRBV27 and TRBJ2-1; TRBD2 matches at 9 bases. The CDR3 totals 16 residues. The J segment lost 4 bases and the V segment lost 4 bases, leaving 8 bases of the junction unmatched. The germline V gene has CDR1 MNHEY and CDR2 SMNVEV (reference sequence).

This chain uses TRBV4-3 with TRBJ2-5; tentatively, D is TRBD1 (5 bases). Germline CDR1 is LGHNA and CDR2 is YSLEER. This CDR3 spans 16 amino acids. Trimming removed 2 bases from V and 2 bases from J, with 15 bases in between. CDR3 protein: CASSQRTHASQETQYF. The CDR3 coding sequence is TGCGCCAGCAGCCAAAGGACACATGCCTCTCAAGAGACCCAGTACTTC.

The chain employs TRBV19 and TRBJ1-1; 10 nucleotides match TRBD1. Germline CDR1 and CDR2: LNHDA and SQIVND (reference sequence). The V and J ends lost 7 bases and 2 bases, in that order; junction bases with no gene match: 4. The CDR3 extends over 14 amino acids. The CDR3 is CASMTGGLNTEAFF. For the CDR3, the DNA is TGTGCCAGTATGACAGGGGGCCTTAACACTGAAGCTTTCTTT.

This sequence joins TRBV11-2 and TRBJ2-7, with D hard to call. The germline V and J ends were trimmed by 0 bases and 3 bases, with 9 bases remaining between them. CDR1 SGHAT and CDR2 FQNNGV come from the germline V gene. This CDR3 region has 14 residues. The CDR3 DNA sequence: TGTGCCAGCAGCTTAGACCAGGTGGGCTACGAGCAGTACTTC. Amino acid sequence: CASSLDQVGYEQYF.

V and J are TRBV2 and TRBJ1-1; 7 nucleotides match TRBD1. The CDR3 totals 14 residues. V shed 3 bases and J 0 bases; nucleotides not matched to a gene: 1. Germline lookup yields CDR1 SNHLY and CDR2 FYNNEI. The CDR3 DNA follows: TGTGCCAGCAGTGATCAGGGGGTGAACACTGAAGCTTTCTTT. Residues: CASSDQGVNTEAFF.

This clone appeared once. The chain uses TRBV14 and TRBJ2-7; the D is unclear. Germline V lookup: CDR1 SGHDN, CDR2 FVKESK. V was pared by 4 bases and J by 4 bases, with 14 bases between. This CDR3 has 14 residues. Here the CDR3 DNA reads TGTGCCAGCAGCCCTTTGTTAGAAAAGTACGAGCAGTACTTC. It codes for CASSPLLEKYEQYF.

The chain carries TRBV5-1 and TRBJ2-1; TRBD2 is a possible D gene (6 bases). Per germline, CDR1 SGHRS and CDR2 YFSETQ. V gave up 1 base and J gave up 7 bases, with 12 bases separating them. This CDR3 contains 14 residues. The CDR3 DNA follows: TGCGCCAGCAGCTTGCAGGGTGGAGGGAATGAGCAGTTCTTC. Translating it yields CASSLQGGGNEQFF.

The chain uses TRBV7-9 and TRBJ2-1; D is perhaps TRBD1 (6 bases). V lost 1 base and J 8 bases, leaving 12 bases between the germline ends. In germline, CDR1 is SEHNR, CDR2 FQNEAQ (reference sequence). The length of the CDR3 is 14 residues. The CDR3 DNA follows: TGTGCCAGCAGCTTAGGAGGGGGTGGGGATGAGCAGTTCTTC. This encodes CASSLGGGGDEQFF.

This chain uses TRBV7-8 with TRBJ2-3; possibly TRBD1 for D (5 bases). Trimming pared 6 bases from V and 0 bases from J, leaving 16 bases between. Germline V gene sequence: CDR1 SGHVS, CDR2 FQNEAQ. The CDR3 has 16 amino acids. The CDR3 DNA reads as TGTGCCAGCAGACTTACCAGGGCGAGGAGCACAGATACGCAGTATTTT. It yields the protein CASRLTRARSTDTQYF.

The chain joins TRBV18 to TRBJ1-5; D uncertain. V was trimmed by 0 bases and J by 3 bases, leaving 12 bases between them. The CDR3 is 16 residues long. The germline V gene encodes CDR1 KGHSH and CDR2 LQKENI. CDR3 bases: TGTGCCAGCTCACCACCGGGAGGCCGTCCCAATCAGCCCCAGCATTTT. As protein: CASSPPGGRPNQPQHF.

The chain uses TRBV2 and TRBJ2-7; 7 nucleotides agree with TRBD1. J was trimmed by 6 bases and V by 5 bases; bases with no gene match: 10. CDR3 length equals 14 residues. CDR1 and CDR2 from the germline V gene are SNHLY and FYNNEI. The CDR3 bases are TGTGCCAGCAGTCTATCTGGACAGGTCAGCGAGCAGTACTTC. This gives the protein CASSLSGQVSEQYF.

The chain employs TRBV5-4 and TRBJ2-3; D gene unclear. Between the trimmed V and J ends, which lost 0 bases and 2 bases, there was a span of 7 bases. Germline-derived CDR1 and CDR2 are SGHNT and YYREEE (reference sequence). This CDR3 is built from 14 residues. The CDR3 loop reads CASSLASVTDTQYF. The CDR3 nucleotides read TGTGCCAGCAGCTTGGCTTCAGTCACAGATACGCAGTATTTT.

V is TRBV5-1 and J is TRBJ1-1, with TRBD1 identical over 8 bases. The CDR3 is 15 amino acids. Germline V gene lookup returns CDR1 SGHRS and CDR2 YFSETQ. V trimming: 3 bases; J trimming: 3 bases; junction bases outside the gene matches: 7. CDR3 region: CASSSLGTGYTEAFF. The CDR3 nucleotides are TGCGCCAGCAGCTCGCTAGGGACAGGATACACTGAAGCTTTCTTT.

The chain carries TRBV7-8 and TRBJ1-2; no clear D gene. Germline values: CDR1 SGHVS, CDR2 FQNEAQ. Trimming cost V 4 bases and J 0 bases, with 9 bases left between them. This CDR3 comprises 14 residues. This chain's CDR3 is CASSSAATNYGYTF. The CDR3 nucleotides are TGTGCCAGCAGCTCCGCGGCCACTAACTATGGCTACACCTTC.